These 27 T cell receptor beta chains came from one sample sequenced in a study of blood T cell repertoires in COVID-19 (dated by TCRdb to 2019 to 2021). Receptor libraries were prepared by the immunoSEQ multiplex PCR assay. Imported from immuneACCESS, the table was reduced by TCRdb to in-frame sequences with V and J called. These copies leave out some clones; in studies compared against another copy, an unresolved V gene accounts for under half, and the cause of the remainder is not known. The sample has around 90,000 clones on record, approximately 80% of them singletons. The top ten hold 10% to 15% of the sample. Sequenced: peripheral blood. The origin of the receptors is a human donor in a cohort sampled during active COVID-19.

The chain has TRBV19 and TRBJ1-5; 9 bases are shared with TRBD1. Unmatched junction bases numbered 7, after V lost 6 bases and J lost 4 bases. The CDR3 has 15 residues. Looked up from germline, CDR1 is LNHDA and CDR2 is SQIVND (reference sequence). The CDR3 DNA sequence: TGTGCCAGTAGACAGGACAGGGGCGATAATCAGCCCCAGCATTTT. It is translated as CASRQDRGDNQPQHF.

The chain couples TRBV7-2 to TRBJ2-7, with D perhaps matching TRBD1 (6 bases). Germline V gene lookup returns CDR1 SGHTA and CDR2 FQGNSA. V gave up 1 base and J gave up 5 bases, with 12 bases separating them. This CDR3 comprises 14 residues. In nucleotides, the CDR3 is TGTGCCAGCAGCTTAGTAACAGGGTCACACGAGCAGTACTTC. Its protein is CASSLVTGSHEQYF.

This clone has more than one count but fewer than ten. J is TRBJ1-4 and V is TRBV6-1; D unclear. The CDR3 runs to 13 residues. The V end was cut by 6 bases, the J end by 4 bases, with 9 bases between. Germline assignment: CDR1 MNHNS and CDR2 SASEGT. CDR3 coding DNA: TGTGCCAGCAGGACCGGGAATAATGAAAAACTGTTTTTT. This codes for CASRTGNNEKLFF.

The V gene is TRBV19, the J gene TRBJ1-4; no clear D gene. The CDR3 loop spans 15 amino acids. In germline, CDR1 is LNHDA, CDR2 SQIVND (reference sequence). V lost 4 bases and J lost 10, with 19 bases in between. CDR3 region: CASSTTGTPRGKLFF. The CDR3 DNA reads TGTGCCAGTAGTACGACCGGTACGCCCCGAGGAAAACTGTTTTTT.

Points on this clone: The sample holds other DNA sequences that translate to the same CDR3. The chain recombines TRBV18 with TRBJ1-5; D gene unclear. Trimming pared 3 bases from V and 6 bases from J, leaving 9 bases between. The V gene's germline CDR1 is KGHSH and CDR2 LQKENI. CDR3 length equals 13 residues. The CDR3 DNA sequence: TGTGCCAGCTCACCCAGCCGGGGTCAGCCCCAGCATTTT. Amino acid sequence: CASSPSRGQPQHF.

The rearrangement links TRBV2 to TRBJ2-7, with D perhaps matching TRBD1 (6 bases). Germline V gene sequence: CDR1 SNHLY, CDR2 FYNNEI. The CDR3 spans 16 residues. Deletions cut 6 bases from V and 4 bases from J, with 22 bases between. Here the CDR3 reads CASRHHEGGVAYEQYF. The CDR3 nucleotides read TGTGCCAGCAGACACCATGAAGGGGGTGTGGCATACGAGCAGTACTTC.

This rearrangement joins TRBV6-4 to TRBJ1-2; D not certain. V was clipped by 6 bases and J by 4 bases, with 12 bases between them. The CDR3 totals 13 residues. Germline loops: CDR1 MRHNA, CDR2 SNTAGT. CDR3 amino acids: CASSGDLLYGYTF. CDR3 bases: TGTGCCAGCAGCGGAGACCTACTCTATGGCTACACCTTC.

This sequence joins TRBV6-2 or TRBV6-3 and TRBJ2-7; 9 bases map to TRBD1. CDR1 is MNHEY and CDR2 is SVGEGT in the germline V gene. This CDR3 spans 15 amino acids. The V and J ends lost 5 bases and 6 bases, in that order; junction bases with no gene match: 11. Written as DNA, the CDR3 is TGTGCCAGCAGTACCGGCCGGGACAGGGTCGGCGAGCAGTACTTC. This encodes CASSTGRDRVGEQYF.

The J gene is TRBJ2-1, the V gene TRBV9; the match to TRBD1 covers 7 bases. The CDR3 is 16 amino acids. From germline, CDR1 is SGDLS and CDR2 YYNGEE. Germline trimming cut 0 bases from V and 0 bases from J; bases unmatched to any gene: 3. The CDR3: CASSVAGQYSYNEQFF. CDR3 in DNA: TGTGCCAGCAGCGTAGCGGGACAGTACTCCTACAATGAGCAGTTCTTC.

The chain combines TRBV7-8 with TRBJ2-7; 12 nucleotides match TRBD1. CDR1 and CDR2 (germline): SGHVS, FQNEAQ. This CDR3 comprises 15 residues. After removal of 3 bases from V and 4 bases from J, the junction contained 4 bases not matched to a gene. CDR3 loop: CASSFPGQGAYEQYF. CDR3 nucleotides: TGTGCCAGCAGCTTTCCGGGACAGGGGGCGTACGAGCAGTACTTC.

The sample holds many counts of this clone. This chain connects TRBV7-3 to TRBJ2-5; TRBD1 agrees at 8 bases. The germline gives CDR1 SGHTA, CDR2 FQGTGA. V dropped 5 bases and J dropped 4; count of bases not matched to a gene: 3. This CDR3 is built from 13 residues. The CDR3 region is CASSVQGAETQYF. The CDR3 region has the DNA TGTGCCAGCAGCGTTCAGGGGGCAGAGACCCAGTACTTC.

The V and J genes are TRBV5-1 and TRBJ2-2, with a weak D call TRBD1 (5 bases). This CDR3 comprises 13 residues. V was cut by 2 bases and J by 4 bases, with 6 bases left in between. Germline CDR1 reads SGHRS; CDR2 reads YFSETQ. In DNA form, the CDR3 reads TGCGCCAGCAGCTTTAGGGGCACCGGGGAGCTGTTTTTT. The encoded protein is CASSFRGTGELFF. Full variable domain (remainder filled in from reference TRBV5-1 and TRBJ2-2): KAGVTQTPRYLIKTRGQQVTLSCSPISGHRSVSWYQQTPGQGLQFLFEYFSETQRNKGNFPGRFSGRQFSNSRSEMNVSTLELGDSALYLCASSFRGTGELFFGEGSRLTVL.

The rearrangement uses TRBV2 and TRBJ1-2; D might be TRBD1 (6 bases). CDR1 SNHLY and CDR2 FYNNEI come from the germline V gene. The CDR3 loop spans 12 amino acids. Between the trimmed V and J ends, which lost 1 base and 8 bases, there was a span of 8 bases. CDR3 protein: CASSEGQAGYTF. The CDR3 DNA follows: TGTGCCAGCAGTGAAGGACAGGCGGGCTACACCTTC.

This chain's CDR3 is CASRGHEQETQYF. Written as DNA, the CDR3 is TGCGCCAGCAGGGGACACGAGCAAGAGACCCAGTACTTC. This chain links TRBV10-2 with TRBJ2-5; tentative D call: TRBD1 (6 bases). Germline V gives CDR1 WSHSY, CDR2 SAAADI. This CDR3 is built from 13 residues. V was cut by 6 bases and J by 2 bases, with 10 bases left in between.

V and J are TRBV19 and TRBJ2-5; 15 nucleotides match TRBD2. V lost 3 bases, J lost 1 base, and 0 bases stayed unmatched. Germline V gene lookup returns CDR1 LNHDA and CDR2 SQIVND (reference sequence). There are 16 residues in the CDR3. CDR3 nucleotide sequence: TGTGCCAGTAGTATGGGACTAGCGGGGGGCCAAGAGACCCAGTACTTC. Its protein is CASSMGLAGGQETQYF.

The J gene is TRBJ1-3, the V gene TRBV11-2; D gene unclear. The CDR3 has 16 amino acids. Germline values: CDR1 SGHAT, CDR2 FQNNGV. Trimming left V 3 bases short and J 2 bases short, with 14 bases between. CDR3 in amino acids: CASSLLLQITGNTIYF. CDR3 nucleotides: TGTGCCAGCAGCTTGTTACTCCAAATAACTGGAAACACCATATATTTT.

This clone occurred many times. CDR3 in amino acids: CASRGQENYGYTF. CDR3 DNA sequence: TGTGCCAGCAGGGGGCAGGAGAACTATGGCTACACCTTC. V usage is TRBV27 and J usage is TRBJ1-2, with D maybe TRBD1 (5 bases). This CDR3 is 13 amino acids long. Germline V gene sequence: CDR1 MNHEY, CDR2 SMNVEV (reference sequence). V was clipped by 6 bases and J by 2 bases, with 10 bases between them.

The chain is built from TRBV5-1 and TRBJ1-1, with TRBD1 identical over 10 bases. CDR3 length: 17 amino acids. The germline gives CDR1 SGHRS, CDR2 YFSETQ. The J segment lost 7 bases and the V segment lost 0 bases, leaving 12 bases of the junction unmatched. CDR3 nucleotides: TGCGCCAGCAGCTTGGCCCCTCCGGGACAGGGGTTGAGTGAAGCTTTCTTT. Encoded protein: CASSLAPPGQGLSEAFF.

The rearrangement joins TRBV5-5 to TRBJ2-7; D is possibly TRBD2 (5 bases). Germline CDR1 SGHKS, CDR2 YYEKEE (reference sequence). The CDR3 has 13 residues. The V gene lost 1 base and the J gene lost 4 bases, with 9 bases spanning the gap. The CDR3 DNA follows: TGTGCCAGCAGCTTGCTGGGAGCGTACGAGCAGTACTTC. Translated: CASSLLGAYEQYF.

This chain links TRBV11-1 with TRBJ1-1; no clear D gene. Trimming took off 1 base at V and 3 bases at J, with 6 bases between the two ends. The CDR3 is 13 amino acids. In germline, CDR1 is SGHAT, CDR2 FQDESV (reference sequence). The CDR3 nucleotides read TGTGCCAGCAGCTTAGTGTCCGACACTGAAGCTTTCTTT. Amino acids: CASSLVSDTEAFF.

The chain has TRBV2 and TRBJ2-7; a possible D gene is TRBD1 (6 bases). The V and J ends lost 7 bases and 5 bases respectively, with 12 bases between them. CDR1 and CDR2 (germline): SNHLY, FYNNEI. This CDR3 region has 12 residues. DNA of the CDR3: TGTGCCAGCAAAGAACAGGGCCACGAGCAGTACTTC. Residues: CASKEQGHEQYF. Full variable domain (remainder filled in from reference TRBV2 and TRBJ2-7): EPEVTQTPSHQVTQMGQEVILRCVPISNHLYFYWYRQILGQKVEFLVSFYNNEISEKSEIFDDQFSVERPDGSNFTLKIRSTKLEDSAMYFCASKEQGHEQYFGPGTRLTVT.

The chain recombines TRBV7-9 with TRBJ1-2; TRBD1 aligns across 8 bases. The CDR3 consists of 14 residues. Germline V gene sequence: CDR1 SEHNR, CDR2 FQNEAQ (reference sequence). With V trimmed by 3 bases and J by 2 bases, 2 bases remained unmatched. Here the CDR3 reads CASSFTGGNYGYTF. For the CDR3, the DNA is TGTGCCAGCAGCTTTACAGGGGGGAACTATGGCTACACCTTC.

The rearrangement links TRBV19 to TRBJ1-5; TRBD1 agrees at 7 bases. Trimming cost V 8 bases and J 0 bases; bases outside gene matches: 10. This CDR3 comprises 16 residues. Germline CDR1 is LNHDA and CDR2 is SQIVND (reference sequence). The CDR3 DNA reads TGTGCCAGTGAGACACAGGGGACTTATAGCAATCAGCCCCAGCATTTT. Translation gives CASETQGTYSNQPQHF.

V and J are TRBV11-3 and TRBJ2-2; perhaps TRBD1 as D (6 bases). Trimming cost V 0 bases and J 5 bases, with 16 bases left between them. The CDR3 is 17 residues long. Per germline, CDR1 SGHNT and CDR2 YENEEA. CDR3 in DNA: TGTGCCAGCAGCTTAGATTCTTCAGGGGAAGGGACCGGGGAGCTGTTTTTT. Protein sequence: CASSLDSSGEGTGELFF. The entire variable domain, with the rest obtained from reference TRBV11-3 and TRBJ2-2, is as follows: EAGVVQSPRYKIIEKKQPVAFWCNPISGHNTLYWYLQNLGQGPELLIRYENEEAVDDSQLPKDRFSAERLKGVDSTLKIQPAELGDSAVYLCASSLDSSGEGTGELFFGEGSRLTVL.

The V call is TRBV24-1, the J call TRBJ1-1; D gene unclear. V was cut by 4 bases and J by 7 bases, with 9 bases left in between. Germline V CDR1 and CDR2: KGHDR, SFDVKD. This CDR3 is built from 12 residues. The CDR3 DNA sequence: TGTGCCACCAGTGAGAACAGCGGTGAAGCTTTCTTT. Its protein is CATSENSGEAFF.

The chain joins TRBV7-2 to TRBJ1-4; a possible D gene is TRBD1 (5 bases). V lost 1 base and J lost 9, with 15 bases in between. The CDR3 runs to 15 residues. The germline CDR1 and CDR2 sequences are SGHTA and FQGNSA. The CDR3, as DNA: TGTGCCAGCAGCTTAGAAAGGGGCCAACGGCAAAAACTGTTTTTT. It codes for CASSLERGQRQKLFF.

CDR3 in amino acids: CASSQQGARETQYF. The CDR3 nucleotides read TGTGCCAGTAGTCAACAGGGGGCCCGAGAGACCCAGTACTTC. V usage is TRBV19 and J usage is TRBJ2-5; 9 positions agree with TRBD1. Germline V gives CDR1 LNHDA, CDR2 SQIVND (reference sequence). The J segment lost 4 bases and the V segment lost 5 bases, leaving 5 bases of the junction unmatched. The CDR3 covers 14 residues.